A selection of T cell receptor beta chains follows, all from one sample in a study of T cell repertoires in aging, cancer and after chemotherapy. MiXCR, applied by TCRdb to the multiplex PCR reads, yields one record per CDR3 protein. Of 1,500 to 2,000 distinct CDR3 sequences in the sample, 50% to 60% are singletons; the top ten hold roughly four fifths. The specimen was blood. Receptors originate from a human donor with a blood cancer. CDR3s include the opening cysteine and the closing phenylalanine or tryptophan. The D gene is left open where the match is weak. The size entry is marked missing in some rows and otherwise reads once, few, many or a size class.

j_call v_call d_call clone_size cdr3_aa cdr3_nt
TRBJ2-3 TRBV6-2/TRBV6-3 TRBD2 - CASSYFGRGADTQYF TGTGCCAGCAGTTACTTCGGGAGGGGTGCAGATACGCAGTATTTT
TRBJ2-2 TRBV11-1 - - CASSPGRRNTGELFF TGTGCCAGCAGCCCGGGACGGAGGAACACCGGGGAGCTGTTTTTT
TRBJ2-3 TRBV6-2/TRBV6-3 TRBD2 - CASRMQGGLAGADTQYF TGTGCCAGCAGGATGCAGGGGGGACTAGCGGGAGCAGATACGCAGTATTTT
TRBJ2-5 TRBV11-1 - - CASSLRAGVQETQYF TGTGCCAGCAGCTTGAGGGCAGGGGTTCAAGAGACCCAGTACTTC
TRBJ2-3 TRBV11-1 - few CASSLVGRTDTQYF TGTGCCAGCAGCTTGGTCGGGAGAACAGATACGCAGTATTTT
TRBJ2-1 TRBV30 TRBD2 - CAWAAGLAGRDEQFF TGTGCCTGGGCTGCGGGACTAGCGGGAAGGGATGAGCAGTTCTTC
TRBJ2-7 TRBV6-5 - - CASGLDRLSYEQYF TGTGCCAGCGGTTTAGACAGACTCTCCTACGAGCAGTACTTC
TRBJ1-5 TRBV28 TRBD1 few CASNGQGWSNQPQHF TGTGCCAGCAACGGACAGGGTTGGAGCAATCAGCCCCAGCATTTT
TRBJ2-5 TRBV5-5 TRBD2 - CASSLRGGTSGETQYF TGTGCCAGCAGCTTAAGGGGTGGGACTAGCGGTGAGACCCAGTACTTC
TRBJ2-3 TRBV19 TRBD2 - CASSALAGEGDTQYF TGTGCCAGTAGTGCCTTAGCGGGAGAGGGGGATACGCAGTATTTT
TRBJ1-1 TRBV27 TRBD1 - CASRTGMNTEAFF TGTGCCAGCAGGACAGGGATGAACACTGAAGCTTTCTTT
TRBJ2-3 TRBV7-2 - - CASSLGPSADTQYF TGTGCCAGCAGCTTAGGGCCTAGCGCAGATACGCAGTATTTT
TRBJ2-1 TRBV5-4 - - CASSAQGGSYNEQFF TGTGCCAGCAGCGCACAGGGTGGCTCCTACAATGAGCAGTTCTTC
TRBJ2-3 TRBV18 - once CASSPSGGNFNTQYF TGTGCCAGCTCACCTTCTGGCGGGAACTTTAATACGCAGTATTTT
TRBJ2-5 TRBV6-5 - - CASSYFPSGLETQYF TGTGCCAGCAGTTACTTCCCGTCAGGGCTGGAGACCCAGTACTTC
TRBJ1-4 TRBV29-1 - - CSVVGFATNEKLFF TGCAGCGTGGTTGGGTTTGCAACTAATGAAAAACTGTTTTTT
TRBJ1-4 TRBV19 - - CASSIRDQTHEKLFF TGTGCCAGTAGTATACGGGACCAGACGCATGAAAAACTGTTTTTT
TRBJ2-2 TRBV6-5 TRBD1 - CASSQGTGGVSGGELFF TGTGCCAGCAGTCAAGGAACAGGGGGCGTATCCGGCGGGGAGCTGTTTTTT